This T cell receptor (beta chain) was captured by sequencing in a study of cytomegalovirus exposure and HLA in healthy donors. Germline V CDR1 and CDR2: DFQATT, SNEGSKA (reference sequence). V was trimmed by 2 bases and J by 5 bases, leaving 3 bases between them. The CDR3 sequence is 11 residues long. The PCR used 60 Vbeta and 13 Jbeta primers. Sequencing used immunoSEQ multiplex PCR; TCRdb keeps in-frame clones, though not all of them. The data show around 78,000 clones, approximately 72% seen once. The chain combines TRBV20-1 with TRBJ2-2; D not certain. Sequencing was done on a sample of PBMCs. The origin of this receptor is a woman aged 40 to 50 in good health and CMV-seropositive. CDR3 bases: TGCAGTGCTAGACTTACCGGGGAGCTGTTTTTT. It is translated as CSARLTGELFF.